One sample yielded the 17 T cell receptor beta chains listed below, sequenced in a study of blood T cell repertoires in COVID-19. The method was immunoSEQ multiplex PCR; TCRdb's version includes in-frame clones alone and lacks a portion of them. The sample records about 81,000 clones, roughly 89% being singletons. Sequencing was carried out using peripheral blood. Receptors originate from a woman aged 80 or over with active COVID-19.

The sample holds one count of this clone. The chain has TRBV15 and TRBJ2-7; TRBD2 might be the D (6 bases). The CDR3 extends over 14 amino acids. The V end lost 1 base, the J end lost 6 bases, and 13 bases lay between the germline ends. Looked up from germline, CDR1 is LNHNV and CDR2 is YYDKDF (reference sequence). CDR3 protein: CATSRVTVEGEQYF. The CDR3 DNA reads TGTGCCACCAGCAGAGTGACTGTGGAGGGCGAGCAGTACTTC.

The chain couples TRBV18 to TRBJ2-3; 9 nucleotides align to TRBD2. The germline CDR1 and CDR2 sequences are KGHSH and LQKENI. The CDR3 runs 17 residues. With V trimmed by 3 bases and J by 0 bases, 7 bases remained unmatched. As DNA, the CDR3 is TGTGCCAGCTCACCCTTGATGACTAGCGGTAGCACAGATACGCAGTATTTT. The encoded protein is CASSPLMTSGSTDTQYF.

The rearrangement links TRBV27 to TRBJ1-6; D not resolved. V dropped 3 bases and J dropped 2 bases, with 5 bases sitting between them. The CDR3 spans 14 residues. Germline V gives CDR1 MNHEY, CDR2 SMNVEV (reference sequence). This chain's CDR3 is CASSFHTYNSPLHF. Here the CDR3 DNA reads TGTGCCAGCAGTTTTCACACCTATAATTCACCCCTCCACTTT.

This clone has just one count. The chain joins TRBV10-2 to TRBJ2-1, with 10 bases fitting TRBD2. This CDR3 is 16 amino acids long. With V trimmed by 5 bases and J by 3 bases, 7 bases remained unmatched. Germline values: CDR1 WSHSY, CDR2 SAAADI. CDR3: CASSYTLAGVYNEQFF. Written as DNA, the CDR3 is TGCGCCAGCAGTTACACGCTAGCGGGAGTCTACAATGAGCAGTTCTTC.

The genes are TRBV7-3 and TRBJ1-5; D is uncertain. The germline CDR1 and CDR2 sequences are SGHTA and FQGTGA. Deletions cut 5 bases from V and 7 bases from J, with 12 bases between. The CDR3 has 13 residues. The CDR3 sequence: CASSQQRGQPQHF. The CDR3, as DNA: TGTGCCAGCAGCCAACAACGAGGGCAGCCCCAGCATTTT.

The gene calls are TRBV28 and TRBJ2-7, with 10 bases aligning to TRBD2. Per germline, CDR1 MDHEN and CDR2 SYDVKM. The CDR3 has 16 amino acids. V gave up 7 bases and J gave up 1 base; unmatched junction bases: 10. The CDR3: CASTSAGGLESYEQYF. The CDR3 nucleotides read TGTGCCAGCACCTCAGCGGGAGGGCTGGAGTCCTACGAGCAGTACTTC. Drawing the rest from reference TRBV28 and TRBJ2-7, the complete variable domain is DVKVTQSSRYLVKRTGEKVFLECVQDMDHENMFWYRQDPGLGLRLIYFSYDVKMKEKGDIPEGYSVSREKKERFSLILESASTNQTSMYLCASTSAGGLESYEQYFGPGTRLTVT.

The chain is built from TRBV29-1 and TRBJ2-1, with 8 nucleotides matching TRBD2. Trimming at V came to 7 bases and at J to 9 bases, leaving 8 bases not matched to a gene. Germline CDR1 is SQVTM and CDR2 is ANQGSEA. This CDR3 is built from 12 residues. CDR3 sequence (DNA): TGCAGCGCCGGTAGGGCGGGGGGTGAGCAGTTCTTC. Residues: CSAGRAGGEQFF.

CDR3 sequence (DNA): TGTGCCTGGACTCGACAGGGGACAGATACGCAGTATTTT. This gives the protein CAWTRQGTDTQYF. The chain employs TRBV30 and TRBJ2-3; 8 nucleotides agree with TRBD1. The length of the CDR3 is 13 residues. J lost 3 bases, V lost 4 bases, and 3 bases had no gene match. Germline-derived CDR1 and CDR2 are GTSNPN and SVGIG (reference sequence).

This clone has just a few counts. The rearrangement links TRBV5-5 to TRBJ1-3; tentative D call: TRBD1 (6 bases). The V gene's germline CDR1 is SGHKS and CDR2 YYEKEE (reference sequence). This CDR3 comprises 14 residues. V gave up 5 bases and J gave up 0 bases, with 9 bases separating them. CDR3 region: CASSPQGSGNTIYF. CDR3 coding DNA: TGTGCCAGCAGTCCACAGGGCTCTGGAAACACCATATATTTT.

The rearrangement joins TRBV7-9 to TRBJ2-7, with D possibly being TRBD2 (5 bases). This CDR3 spans 14 amino acids. Germline V CDR1 and CDR2: SEHNR, FQNEAQ (reference sequence). Trimming cost V 5 bases and J 6 bases, with 17 bases left between them. The DNA of the CDR3 is TGTGCCAGCAGCGCCCCCGCCGGGGTCTCCGAGCAGTACTTC. Its translation: CASSAPAGVSEQYF.

The chain joins TRBV29-1 to TRBJ1-2, with a tentative D call TRBD1 (6 bases). Deletions cut 6 bases from V and 5 bases from J, with 16 bases between. CDR3 length equals 13 residues. Germline V gene data show CDR1 as SQVTM and CDR2 as ANQGSEA. Here the CDR3 DNA reads TGCAGCGTGGCAAATGGACAGTATTATGGCTACACCTTC. This gives the protein CSVANGQYYGYTF.

This chain uses TRBV19 with TRBJ2-2; a possible D gene is TRBD1 (5 bases). Trimming took 7 bases from V and 7 from J, leaving 16 bases between them. CDR3 size: 14 residues. The germline CDR1 and CDR2 sequences are LNHDA and SQIVND (reference sequence). The CDR3 nucleotides are TGTGCCAGTAACCCAGGGTTTGGGGACGGGGAGCTGTTTTTT. It encodes CASNPGFGDGELFF.

V gene TRBV13 combines with J gene TRBJ2-7; a weak D match, TRBD2 (6 bases). V was shortened by 0 bases and J by 5 bases, with 14 bases between the two germline ends. Looked up from germline, CDR1 is PRHDT and CDR2 is FYEKMQ (reference sequence). This CDR3 region has 15 residues. CDR3 coding DNA: TGTGCCAGCAGCTTAGGGGGCGGGACGTTGGACGAGCAGTACTTC. The encoded protein is CASSLGGGTLDEQYF.

The V call is TRBV27, the J call TRBJ2-5, with 9 bases lining up with TRBD1. V shed 5 bases, J shed 5 bases, and the junction held 9 bases outside the gene matches. This CDR3 comprises 15 residues. Germline V gene sequence: CDR1 MNHEY, CDR2 SMNVEV (reference sequence). The CDR3 coding sequence is TGTGCCAGCAGTCCAAGGGACAGGGTTGGGGAGACCCAGTACTTC. It yields the protein CASSPRDRVGETQYF.

This clone was counted a single time. This chain connects TRBV24-1 to TRBJ1-1; 8 bases are a match to TRBD1. The CDR3 sequence is 15 residues long. Germline V CDR1 and CDR2: KGHDR, SFDVKD. Trimming at V came to 3 bases and at J to 0 bases, leaving 2 bases not matched to a gene. The CDR3 region has the DNA TGTGCCACCAGTGATGGACAGGGATTGAACACTGAAGCTTTCTTT. Protein product: CATSDGQGLNTEAFF.

This chain uses TRBV7-9 with TRBJ2-1; 9 bases map to TRBD1. Germline CDR1 SEHNR, CDR2 FQNEAQ (reference sequence). The V and J ends lost 2 bases and 4 bases, in that order; junction bases with no gene match: 6. The CDR3 is made up of 16 amino acids. CDR3 nucleotides: TGTGCCAGCAGCTTAATGGGACAGGGTACGTACAATGAGCAGTTCTTC. It encodes CASSLMGQGTYNEQFF.

This chain connects TRBV28 to TRBJ1-1; D not resolved. CDR3 length: 12 residues. Looked up from germline, CDR1 is MDHEN and CDR2 is SYDVKM. The germline V and J ends were trimmed by 3 bases and 9 bases, with 11 bases remaining between them. CDR3 protein: CASSFGSQKAFF. DNA for the CDR3: TGTGCCAGCAGTTTCGGGTCTCAGAAAGCTTTCTTT.